The subject of this entry is one T cell receptor beta chain. As yet, its antigen is unknown. These data belong to a study of sequential checkpoint blockade in melanoma. Turning to the study itself: First-line arms were nivolumab then ipilimumab, or the reverse, randomized 1:1. Each arm's sequence ended with maintenance nivolumab.

Points from the study as a whole: Tumor T-cell fraction and clonality correlated with PD-L1 and CD8+ counts.

Measured with immunoSEQ multiplex PCR; TCRdb has only the in-frame clones, and not every one. The repertoire holds approximately 3,000 clones, about 20% seen once, with over 8% in the top ten. This sample's treatment: randomized to nivolumab then ipilimumab (arm A) or the reverse (arm B). The CDR3 has 16 residues. The ends were cut back, 3 bases at V and 3 bases at J, with 19 bases in the middle. The germline CDR1 and CDR2 sequences are SGHRS and YFSETQ. The V and J genes are TRBV5-1 and TRBJ2-7; no clear D. The sample was tumor tissue (inferred from file names), taken from a patient given nivolumab and ipilimumab in sequence. This sequence was found in a human donor with melanoma. As DNA, the CDR3 is TGCGCCAGCAGCTCTGCTCAGGACCTCCTCTTCTACGAGCAGTACTTC. It specifies CASSSAQDLLFYEQYF.